These 20 T cell receptor beta chains came from one sample sequenced in a study of T cells in Graves' hyperthyroidism and ophthalmopathy. Regions amplified from RNA transcripts were the TCR beta CDR3 regions. When the TCR CDR3 underwent first-round RT-PCR, the HTBI primer set was used. MiXCR was run by TCRdb on the multiplex PCR reads, yielding one entry per CDR3 protein. Of around 690,000 distinct CDR3 sequences listed, around 15% are singletons. Sequenced material: blood. These receptor sequences come from a man aged 50 to 60 with Graves' hyperthyroidism.

Many counts were recorded for this clonotype. The genes are TRBV20-1 and TRBJ2-4; no clear D. The CDR3 extends over 14 amino acids. From germline, CDR1 is DFQATT and CDR2 SNEGSKA (reference sequence). Trimming cost V 1 base and J 0 bases, with 7 bases left between them. CDR3 residues: CSARGTLAKNIQYF. DNA for the CDR3: TGCAGTGCTAGAGGGACCCTAGCCAAAAACATTCAGTACTTC.

This clonotype was recorded many times. The DNA of the CDR3 is TGTGCCAGCAGTCCTGTTTCTGGGGGGGCAAAGGAGACCCAGTACTTC. Amino acids: CASSPVSGGAKETQYF. The rearrangement joins TRBV28 to TRBJ2-5; tentatively, D is TRBD2 (7 bases). The germline CDR1 and CDR2 sequences are MDHEN and SYDVKM. V was clipped by 5 bases and J by 5 bases, with 21 bases between them. The CDR3 has 16 residues.

This chain uses TRBV10-1 with TRBJ2-7; D is possibly TRBD1 (6 bases). Between the trimmed V and J ends, which lost 4 bases and 7 bases, there was a span of 20 bases. This CDR3 has 15 residues. Germline V gene lookup returns CDR1 WNHNN and CDR2 SYGVQD (reference sequence). The CDR3 DNA sequence: TGCGCCAGCAGTGCTGGAGCGTACAGGGCGGAAGAGCAGTACTTC. Translation: CASSAGAYRAEEQYF.

The rearrangement links TRBV11-2 to TRBJ2-3; D perhaps matches TRBD2 (7 bases). Trimming stripped 5 bases from V and 3 bases from J, with 18 bases between. This CDR3 comprises 16 residues. Germline V gives CDR1 SGHAT, CDR2 FQNNGV. CDR3 sequence (DNA): TGTGCCAGCAGCCCTCTGGGAGGGAGGGGGACAGATACGCAGTATTTT. Amino acid sequence: CASSPLGGRGTDTQYF.

On this clonotype: At one boundary the junction diverges from the germline segment, which might be a read error. The DNA for the CDR3 is TGCAGTGCCAGAGAACCGACAGGGTCCGGGGACAATGAGCAGTTCTTC. It translates to CSAREPTGSGDNEQFF. The rearrangement uses TRBV20-1 and TRBJ2-1, with TRBD1 matching 7 bases. This CDR3 region has 16 residues. Germline V lookup: CDR1 DFQATT, CDR2 SNEGSKA (reference sequence).

In its sample, this clonotype was seen many times. The chain links TRBV7-2 to TRBJ2-5; no clear D gene. The CDR3 length is 15 residues. Looked up from germline, CDR1 is SGHTA and CDR2 is FQGNSA. V dropped 1 base and J dropped 2 bases, with 11 bases sitting between them. CDR3 sequence: CASSLDLGNQETQYF. DNA for the CDR3: TGTGCCAGCAGCTTAGATTTAGGAAATCAAGAGACCCAGTACTTC.

V and J are TRBV28 and TRBJ1-2; D call uncertain. The CDR3 extends over 11 amino acids. V lost 8 bases to trimming and J lost 8 bases, with 12 bases between them. The germline V gene encodes CDR1 MDHEN and CDR2 SYDVKM. CDR3 protein: CASQNLGGYTF. CDR3 in DNA: TGTGCCAGCCAAAACCTCGGGGGCTACACCTTC.

This clonotype was counted at least ten times. The rearrangement uses TRBV19 and TRBJ2-1; 11 nucleotides match TRBD2. This CDR3 is built from 15 residues. V was clipped by 9 bases and J by 6 bases; unmatched bases: 10. The V gene's germline CDR1 is LNHDA and CDR2 SQIVND (reference sequence). The CDR3: CASDSLAGGINEQFF. The CDR3 DNA reads as TGTGCCAGCGATTCCCTAGCGGGAGGTATCAATGAGCAGTTCTTC.

CDR3 sequence reads: CSSKGAGGTDIQYF. The CDR3 DNA sequence: TGCAGCTCCAAGGGGGCTGGGGGCACGGACATTCAGTACTTC. The chain has TRBV29-1 and TRBJ2-4, with 7 bases that match TRBD1. CDR3 length: 14 amino acids. CDR1 and CDR2 from the germline V gene are SQVTM and ANQGSEA. V trimming: 8 bases; J trimming: 8 bases; junction bases outside the gene matches: 15.

This rearrangement joins TRBV20-1 to TRBJ2-2, with D perhaps matching TRBD1 (5 bases). Germline V gives CDR1 DFQATT, CDR2 SNEGSKA (reference sequence). The CDR3 spans 15 residues. The V and J ends lost 2 bases and 0 bases respectively, with 10 bases between them. The DNA of the CDR3 is TGCAGTGCTAGACCAGGGCGATCGAACACCGGGGAGCTGTTTTTT. Translating gives CSARPGRSNTGELFF.

This clonotype was detected a few times. J is TRBJ1-5 and V is TRBV18; D might be TRBD1 (5 bases). V was clipped by 8 bases and J by 4 bases, with 18 bases between them. Germline lookup yields CDR1 KGHSH and CDR2 LQKENI. The CDR3 spans 15 residues. The CDR3 protein is CASQSGTDINQPQHF. CDR3 sequence (DNA): TGTGCCAGCCAGTCCGGGACGGACATTAATCAGCCCCAGCATTTT.

The CDR3 DNA follows: TGCGCCAGCAGCCAAGTTAGCGGGGGGATCACAGATACGCAGTATTTT. Its translation is CASSQVSGGITDTQYF. The genes are TRBV4-1 and TRBJ2-3, with TRBD2 matching over 10 bases. Germline CDR1 MGHRA, CDR2 YSYEKL. This CDR3 is built from 16 residues. After removal of 1 base from V and 2 bases from J, the junction contained 3 bases not matched to a gene.

Only a few counts were recorded for this clonotype. This rearrangement joins TRBV12-3 or TRBV12-4 to TRBJ2-7, with a tentative D call TRBD1 (6 bases). The CDR3 totals 15 residues. Trimming took off 2 bases at V and 4 bases at J, with 15 bases between the two ends. The CDR3: CASSLLLRGHYEQYF. The CDR3 coding sequence is TGTGCCAGCAGTTTACTCTTGAGGGGACATTACGAGCAGTACTTC.

V and J are TRBV5-6 and TRBJ2-7, with D uncertain. This CDR3 contains 14 residues. CDR1 is SGHDT and CDR2 is YYEEEE in the germline V gene. V dropped 2 bases and J dropped 0 bases, with 9 bases sitting between them. The CDR3 here is CASSLFDLSYEQYF. In DNA form, the CDR3 reads TGTGCCAGCAGCTTATTTGACCTCTCCTACGAGCAGTACTTC.

The J gene is TRBJ2-7, the V gene TRBV4-3, with D unresolved. In germline, CDR1 is LGHNA, CDR2 YSLEER. The CDR3 has 14 amino acids. Trimming took off 4 bases at V and 5 bases at J, with 15 bases between the two ends. Here the CDR3 DNA reads TGCGCCAGCAGCCCTTACGTCAGAGAAGACGAGCAGTACTTC. Translated: CASSPYVREDEQYF.

This clonotype was found many times. The chain has TRBV10-3 and TRBJ1-5, with TRBD1 identical over 9 bases. There are 15 residues in the CDR3. The V and J ends lost 2 bases and 5 bases, in that order; junction bases with no gene match: 4. Germline V lookup: CDR1 ENHRY, CDR2 SYGVKD. CDR3 sequence: CAISEGGTGYQPQHF. Written as DNA, the CDR3 is TGTGCCATCAGTGAGGGAGGGACAGGGTATCAGCCCCAGCATTTT.

The chain is built from TRBV25-1 and TRBJ1-4, with D hard to call. The V end lost 1 base, the J end lost 4 bases, and 4 bases lay between the germline ends. The CDR3 length is 13 residues. The germline V gene encodes CDR1 MGHDK and CDR2 SYGVNS. CDR3 bases: TGTGCCAGCAGTGAATCGTTTAATGAAAAACTGTTTTTT. This translates into CASSESFNEKLFF.

This clonotype was detected ten times or more. V is TRBV11-2 and J is TRBJ1-4; 10 nucleotides agree with TRBD1. J was trimmed by 6 bases and V by 5 bases; bases with no gene match: 6. The CDR3 contains 15 residues. Germline V gives CDR1 SGHAT, CDR2 FQNNGV. The DNA of the CDR3 is TGTGCCAGCAGCCTTGGGACAGGGGAGGATGAAAAACTGTTTTTT. It codes for CASSLGTGEDEKLFF. Full variable domain (remainder filled in from reference TRBV11-2 and TRBJ1-4): EAGVAQSPRYKIIEKRQSVAFWCNPISGHATLYWYQQILGQGPKLLIQFQNNGVVDDSQLPKDRFSAERLKGVDSTLKIQPAKLEDSAVYLCASSLGTGEDEKLFFGSGTQLSVL.

V gene TRBV28 combines with J gene TRBJ2-7; 7 bases line up with TRBD1. V lost 7 bases to trimming and J lost 0 bases; unmatched junction nucleotides: 6. The CDR3 runs 14 residues. Germline-derived CDR1 and CDR2 are MDHEN and SYDVKM. In DNA form, the CDR3 reads TGTGCCAGCAAACTACAGGGGCCCTCCTACGAGCAGTACTTC. Amino acid sequence: CASKLQGPSYEQYF.

This clonotype was seen more than once but under ten times. The rearrangement uses TRBV10-1 and TRBJ2-7, with D possibly TRBD2 on 6 matching bases. The V end lost 3 bases, the J end lost 2 bases, and 17 bases lay between the germline ends. This CDR3 comprises 16 residues. Germline V lookup: CDR1 WNHNN, CDR2 SYGVQD (reference sequence). The CDR3 coding sequence is TGCGCCAGCAGTGACCGGATAGCGGAGAACCCCTACGAGCAGTACTTC. Its protein product is CASSDRIAENPYEQYF.